Following are 6 T cell receptor beta chains from one sample sequenced in a study of response to subunit inactivated influenza vaccine (dated by TCRdb to 2016 to 2019). The library came from RT-PCR. The sequencer listed for this sample is Illumina HiSeq 2500. Using fastp trimming at Q25 and MiXCR clonotype assembly, TCRdb reanalyzed the public sequencing data and kept in-frame beta chains. For every CDR3 protein sequence, its rows merge into one entry that carries the most common genes and DNA. The sample profile shows about 520,000 distinct CDR3 sequences; 25% of them were found once. The leading ten clones occupy less than 2.5% of the sample. The sample consisted of CD4+ T cells sorted from PBMCs, taken roughly 5 days after vaccination. Receptor source: a man in his fifties who received an inactivated influenza vaccine. Donor details come from another sample of the same person, matched by shared clones.

This clonotype occurred a few times. The J gene is TRBJ1-1, the V gene TRBV12-3 or TRBV12-4, with 8 nucleotides matching TRBD1. The CDR3 consists of 12 residues. The ends lost 5 bases at V and 10 bases at J; junction bases unmatched: 6. The CDR3: CASSPGQGRAFF. CDR3 nucleotide sequence: TGTGCCAGCAGTCCCGGACAGGGAAGAGCTTTCTTT.

This clonotype showed up just a few times. The V and J genes are TRBV7-9 and TRBJ1-1; D is unresolved. V was shortened by 5 bases and J by 4 bases, with 8 bases between the two germline ends. The CDR3 sequence is 12 residues long. Germline V gene data show CDR1 as SEHNR and CDR2 as FQNEAQ (reference sequence). The CDR3 region is CASSPGPTEAFF. Written as DNA, the CDR3 is TGTGCCAGCAGCCCCGGACCCACTGAAGCTTTCTTT.

The chain carries TRBV10-3 and TRBJ2-3; the match to TRBD2 covers 8 bases. This CDR3 is 13 amino acids long. The ends lost 8 bases at V and 4 bases at J; junction bases unmatched: 5. The germline CDR1 and CDR2 sequences are ENHRY and SYGVKD. The CDR3 spells CAISDSGADTQYF. As DNA, the CDR3 is TGTGCCATCTCGGATAGCGGGGCAGATACGCAGTATTTT.

This clonotype occurred a few times. The chain employs TRBV6-2 or TRBV6-3 and TRBJ1-1; D is undetermined. The CDR3 covers 15 residues. V was clipped by 1 base and J by 1 base, with 10 bases between them. Germline-derived CDR1 and CDR2 are MNHEY and SVGEGT. The CDR3 sequence is CASSYLWSGNTEAFF. The CDR3 nucleotides are TGTGCCAGCAGTTACTTATGGAGTGGGAACACTGAAGCTTTCTTT.

This clonotype came up a few times. The V call is TRBV6-2 or TRBV6-3, the J call TRBJ2-2; either TRBD1 or TRBD2 may supply D (6 bases each). The V end was cut by 7 bases, the J end by 5 bases, with 17 bases between. The CDR3 extends over 15 amino acids. In germline, CDR1 is MNHEY, CDR2 SVGEGT. The CDR3 region is CASIPGGMGTGELFF. Here the CDR3 DNA reads TGTGCCAGCATCCCCGGGGGCATGGGAACCGGGGAGCTGTTTTTT.

On this clonotype itself: An end of the junction does not agree with germline; a read error may underlie this. The rearrangement links TRBV29-1 to TRBJ1-4, with D unresolved. Germline CDR1 is SQVTM and CDR2 is ANQGSEA. CDR3 size: 11 residues. The CDR3 bases are TGCAGCGTTTTATCTGAAGAAAAACTGCTTTTT. This codes for CSVLSEEKLLF.